This TCR beta chain derives from a study of T-cell memory formation after mild COVID-19. TCRdb used MiXCR to reprocess the 5' RACE reads, holding one entry per CDR3 protein. The sample shows 500,000 to 550,000 distinct CDR3 sequences, 20% of them seen only once. The germline CDR1 and CDR2 sequences are KGHDR and SFDVKD. After removal of 3 bases from V and 7 bases from J, the junction contained 8 bases not matched to a gene. The CDR3 contains 15 residues. Sequencing was done on a sample of PBMCs or a T cell subset sorted from them (not recorded which). The sequence derives from an adult woman who had mild COVID-19 (a few samples of this study predate the infection). Cell type and time point are not known. The chain couples TRBV24-1 to TRBJ2-1; 7 bases map to TRBD2. The CDR3 sequence is CATSDPGLVLNEQFF. In nucleotides, the CDR3 is TGTGCCACCAGTGATCCTGGACTAGTGTTGAATGAGCAGTTCTTC.